The TCR beta chain described here comes from a study of shared clonotypes between healthy human individuals. Study results and limitations: Memory subsets had estimated richness that was generally smaller than that of naive subsets.

There are many counts of this clone. The antigen remains unidentified. Other DNA variants within this sample encode the same CDR3. Donors comprised healthy HIV-negative adults lacking recent acute infections or vaccinations. All donors were Caucasian adults living in Nashville, Tennessee. CD4+ cells underwent separation, giving CD45RA+ naive and CD45RA-negative memory subsets. With 4 bases removed from V and 8 bases from J, the gap between germline ends came to 23 bases. The CDR3 is 15 amino acids. CDR1 and CDR2 (germline): GTSNPN, SVGIG (reference sequence). Assay used: immunoSEQ multiplex PCR; TCRdb lists only in-frame clones, some missing. The repertoire holds over a million clones, more than 75% seen once, with 0.6% to 0.7% in the top ten.

Sample: memory CD4+ T cells from PBMCs. The subset was: CD45RA-negative fraction. The receptor was isolated from a man younger than 30 in good health. Some clones in this sample may be carry-over from other donors' samples. The chain combines TRBV30 with TRBJ1-2, with a tentative D call TRBD1 (5 bases). For the CDR3, the DNA is TGTGCCTGGACCCAACAAGCTCTCGGAAGGGGCGGCTACACCTTC. Protein product: CAWTQQALGRGGYTF.